These 19 T cell receptor beta chains were sequenced from one sample in a study of metastatic and nonmetastatic thyroid tumors. TCRdb used MiXCR to call clones anew from the PCR reads. The table lists some 83,000 clones, 12% of them singletons. Before thyroid surgery, none of the patients had received any treatment. The sequenced sample was tumor tissue. These receptors originate from a female donor with papillary thyroid cancer or a benign thyroid nodule (not recorded which). Some clones in this sample may be carry-over from other donors' samples.

As to this clone: Possible read error: a much larger clone is one base away. V usage is TRBV20-1 and J usage is TRBJ2-5, with D possibly TRBD2 on 6 matching bases. The germline V gene has CDR1 DFQATT and CDR2 SNEGSKA (reference sequence). The CDR3 is 11 residues long. CDR3 DNA sequence: TGCAGTGCTATTGGCGGGGAGAGCCAGTACTTC. It specifies CSAIGGESQYF.

This clone has a count of ten or more. The chain has TRBV6-1 and TRBJ2-7; 7 bases line up with TRBD2. Per germline, CDR1 MNHNS and CDR2 SASEGT. V shed 5 bases and J 5 bases; nucleotides not matched to a gene: 6. This CDR3 comprises 13 residues. The CDR3 DNA sequence: TGTGCCAGCAGTCAAATGCGGGAGAACGAGCAGTACTTC. As protein: CASSQMRENEQYF.

The rearrangement links TRBV7-2 to TRBJ2-5; 7 bases line up with TRBD1. V dropped 5 bases and J dropped 7; count of bases not matched to a gene: 10. The germline V gene encodes CDR1 SGHTA and CDR2 FQGNSA. This CDR3 is built from 14 residues. The CDR3 DNA follows: TGTGCCAGCAGCCAAGACAGGGCCACCAGGACCCAGTACTTC. Protein sequence: CASSQDRATRTQYF.

Notes on this clone: Distinct nucleotide sequences in the sample also encode this CDR3. The chain couples TRBV29-1 to TRBJ2-1, with TRBD1 identical over 9 bases. Germline values: CDR1 SQVTM, CDR2 ANQGSEA. V trimming: 2 bases; J trimming: 7 bases; junction bases outside the gene matches: 12. The CDR3 is 16 residues long. The DNA of the CDR3 is TGCAGCGTTGAATATACACCGGGACAGGGAACGAATGAGCAGTTCTTC. Amino acids: CSVEYTPGQGTNEQFF.

V is TRBV20-1 and J is TRBJ2-3; D gene unclear. From germline, CDR1 is DFQATT and CDR2 SNEGSKA (reference sequence). V was clipped by 1 base and J by 3 bases, with 11 bases between them. The CDR3 sequence is 14 residues long. In DNA form, the CDR3 reads TGCAGTGCTAGAGGGTGGGTGGCGACAGATACGCAGTATTTT. Translated, it gives CSARGWVATDTQYF.

At least ten counts were recorded for this clone. V is TRBV11-2 and J is TRBJ1-4; D may be TRBD1 (6 bases). V gave up 0 bases and J gave up 7 bases, with 18 bases separating them. Germline V gene sequence: CDR1 SGHAT, CDR2 FQNNGV. This CDR3 spans 17 amino acids. The CDR3 is CASSLDHTGKYSEKLFF. CDR3 in DNA: TGTGCCAGCAGCTTAGACCATACAGGGAAGTACAGTGAAAAACTGTTTTTT.

This clone was detected many times. The chain joins TRBV30 to TRBJ1-5, with D perhaps matching TRBD1 (6 bases). Germline V gene data show CDR1 as GTSNPN and CDR2 as SVGIG (reference sequence). CDR3 length: 13 amino acids. Trimming cost V 2 bases and J 6 bases, with 11 bases left between them. The CDR3 loop reads CAWSTGWGQPQHF. The CDR3 nucleotides read TGTGCCTGGAGTACAGGGTGGGGTCAGCCCCAGCATTTT.

This clone was seen more than once but under ten times. V is TRBV28 and J is TRBJ2-7; TRBD1 matches 11 bases. This CDR3 is 16 amino acids long. Trimming at V came to 5 bases and at J to 4 bases, leaving 10 bases not matched to a gene. The V gene's germline CDR1 is MDHEN and CDR2 SYDVKM. CDR3 sequence reads: CASSPGQGGVIYEQYF. DNA for the CDR3: TGTGCCAGCAGTCCGGGACAGGGGGGGGTTATTTACGAGCAGTACTTC. The whole variable domain, remainder taken from reference TRBV28 and TRBJ2-7, is DVKVTQSSRYLVKRTGEKVFLECVQDMDHENMFWYRQDPGLGLRLIYFSYDVKMKEKGDIPEGYSVSREKKERFSLILESASTNQTSMYLCASSPGQGGVIYEQYFGPGTRLTVT.

Worth noting for this clone: One end of the junction is discordant with germline, which a read error may explain. Distinct nucleotide sequences in the sample also encode this CDR3. The V and J genes are TRBV27 and TRBJ2-5; D remains ambiguous. CDR3 length: 16 residues. Germline CDR1 reads MNHEY; CDR2 reads SMNVEV (reference sequence). The CDR3 here is CASSFEDLGGQEAQYF. In DNA, the CDR3 is TGTGCCAGCAGTTTTGAAGACCTCGGTGGCCAAGAGGCCCAGTACTTC.

This clone was recorded at least ten times. This sequence joins TRBV19 and TRBJ2-3; 10 bases fit TRBD1. Germline CDR1 LNHDA, CDR2 SQIVND (reference sequence). Trimming at V came to 5 bases and at J to 4 bases, leaving 6 bases not matched to a gene. The CDR3 contains 15 residues. CDR3 nucleotide sequence: TGTGCCAGTAGTTTGGGACAGGGGAGCTCAGATACGCAGTATTTT. Its translation is CASSLGQGSSDTQYF.

This clone has a count of ten or more. This chain uses TRBV28 with TRBJ2-1, with D hard to call. The CDR3 loop spans 13 amino acids. CDR1 and CDR2 from the germline V gene are MDHEN and SYDVKM. Between the trimmed V and J ends, which lost 6 bases and 15 bases, there was a span of 21 bases. The CDR3 here is CASRRPPKSEAFF. CDR3 coding DNA: TGTGCCAGCAGGAGGCCCCCCAAGTCCGAGGCGTTCTTC.

This clone was counted only a few times. A much larger clone differs from this one at a single base, so this may be a read error. The same CDR3 also results from other DNA sequences found in this sample. This chain links TRBV12-3 or TRBV12-4 with TRBJ2-6; 8 positions agree with TRBD1. The CDR3 extends over 18 amino acids. V shed 1 base, J shed 1 base, and the junction held 6 bases outside the gene matches. CDR3 amino acids: CASSLVGQGVSGANVLTF. CDR3 DNA: TGTGCCAGCAGTTTAGTCGGACAGGGTGTATCTGGGGCCAACGTCCTGACTTTC.

This clone has ten or more counts. The chain is built from TRBV2 and TRBJ2-3; 7 bases map to TRBD2. V lost 11 bases, J lost 5 bases, and 10 bases stayed unmatched. This CDR3 is 13 amino acids long. Looked up from germline, CDR1 is SNHLY and CDR2 is FYNNEI. The CDR3 reads CAGQPGGLDTQYF. For the CDR3, the DNA is TGTGCCGGCCAGCCGGGAGGACTAGATACGCAGTATTTT.

This clone was recorded a few times. The chain couples TRBV6-2 or TRBV6-3 to TRBJ2-1; TRBD2 aligns across 9 bases. V lost 6 bases, J lost 2 bases, and 14 bases stayed unmatched. From germline, CDR1 is MNHEY and CDR2 SVGEGT. The CDR3 is 18 amino acids. CDR3 sequence: CASRGGSSGSFAYNEQFF. The CDR3 DNA reads as TGTGCCAGCAGGGGGGGAAGTAGCGGGAGTTTCGCCTACAATGAGCAGTTCTTC.

Of note for this clone: A read error is possible here, since a much larger clone lies one base away. V usage is TRBV9 and J usage is TRBJ1-1; 7 bases are shared with TRBD1. Trimming at V came to 4 bases and at J to 0 bases, leaving 3 bases not matched to a gene. CDR3 length: 14 amino acids. Per germline, CDR1 SGDLS and CDR2 YYNGEE. CDR3 DNA sequence: TGTGCCAGCAGCTCAGGACAGGTGAACACTGAAGCTTTCTTT. Amino acid sequence: CASSSGQVNTEAFF.

This clone was detected a few times. The chain links TRBV6-5 to TRBJ2-7, with 7 bases fitting TRBD2. V shed 6 bases and J 6 bases; nucleotides not matched to a gene: 20. Germline V gene data show CDR1 as MNHEY and CDR2 as SVGAGI. The CDR3 is 17 amino acids. DNA for the CDR3: TGTGCCAGCAGCTTACTCACTCGCAGCCGTACGGGGGGCGAGCAGTACTTC. It yields the protein CASSLLTRSRTGGEQYF.

This clone was observed many times. The chain couples TRBV7-6 to TRBJ2-3; D is perhaps TRBD1 (6 bases). The CDR3 runs to 12 residues. V lost 6 bases and J 4 bases, leaving 8 bases between the germline ends. Germline V gives CDR1 SGHVS, CDR2 FNYEAQ. This chain's CDR3 is CASRGGADTQYF. The CDR3 region has the DNA TGTGCCAGCAGAGGGGGAGCAGATACGCAGTATTTT.

This clone was recorded many times. This chain uses TRBV5-1 with TRBJ1-2; perhaps TRBD1 as D (6 bases). CDR3 length: 14 residues. Trimming removed 1 base at V and 7 bases at J, with 14 bases between. From germline, CDR1 is SGHRS and CDR2 YFSETQ. CDR3 bases: TGCGCCAGCAGCTTGAACAGGGCAAGGGTTGGCTACACCTTC. This encodes CASSLNRARVGYTF.

This clone was recorded at least ten times. V and J are TRBV3-1 and TRBJ1-2; D not resolved. V gave up 1 base and J gave up 2 bases, with 8 bases separating them. Germline loops: CDR1 LGHDT, CDR2 YNNKEL (reference sequence). The length of the CDR3 is 14 residues. The CDR3 sequence is CASSQASRNYGYTF. CDR3 DNA sequence: TGTGCCAGCAGCCAAGCCAGCAGGAACTATGGCTACACCTTC. The variable domain in full, with the rest retrieved from reference TRBV3-1 and TRBJ1-2, is DTAVSQTPKYLVTQMGNDKSIKCEQNLGHDTMYWYKQDSKKFLKIMFSYNNKELIINETVPNRFSPKSPDKAHLNLHINSLELGDSAVYFCASSQASRNYGYTFGSGTRLTVV.